The rows below give T cell receptor beta chains drawn from one sample of a study of T cells after yellow fever vaccination. Using its own MiXCR run on the 5' RACE reads, TCRdb lists one record per CDR3 protein. The sample consists of some 290,000 distinct CDR3 sequences, approximately 11% of them appearing once. The material was CD4+ T cells sorted from PBMCs, obtained 45 days after the yellow fever booster vaccination. These receptor sequences come from a man between 18 and 29 years old who received the YFV17D yellow fever vaccine. The CDR3 runs from the conserved cysteine through the conserved F or W. The order of the fields is CDR3 length, V gene, J gene, CDR3 protein.

len: 12; v_gene: TRBV25-1; j_gene: TRBJ2-1; CDR3aa: CASSGTYYEQFF
len: 15; v_gene: TRBV5-4; j_gene: TRBJ1-1; CDR3aa: CASSQTRDGNTEAFF
len: 16; v_gene: TRBV6-2/TRBV6-3; j_gene: TRBJ2-1; CDR3aa: CASSSHVAGGYNEQFF
len: 11; v_gene: TRBV6-2/TRBV6-3; j_gene: TRBJ1-2; CDR3aa: CASFGGYGYTF
len: 11; v_gene: TRBV29-1; j_gene: TRBJ1-2; CDR3aa: CSVEGVYGYTF
len: 16; v_gene: TRBV7-7; j_gene: TRBJ2-3; CDR3aa: CASSLVSGGAGDTQYF
len: 17; v_gene: TRBV28; j_gene: TRBJ2-1; CDR3aa: CASSLLPQGASYNEQFF
len: 17; v_gene: TRBV28; j_gene: TRBJ1-2; CDR3aa: CASSLPGQGLANYGYTF
len: 15; v_gene: TRBV7-2; j_gene: TRBJ1-1; CDR3aa: CASRQGGGARTEAFF
len: 15; v_gene: TRBV6-5; j_gene: TRBJ2-1; CDR3aa: CASKLAGGSYNEQFF
len: 14; v_gene: TRBV6-1; j_gene: TRBJ1-1; CDR3aa: CASSVNRLSFTAFF
len: 15; v_gene: TRBV20-1; j_gene: TRBJ2-3; CDR3aa: CSAPRTGARRDTQYF
len: 14; v_gene: TRBV7-9; j_gene: TRBJ2-3; CDR3aa: CASSPEYSTDTQYF
len: 14; v_gene: TRBV6-6; j_gene: TRBJ2-1; CDR3aa: CASIAGASNNEQFF
len: 14; v_gene: TRBV7-2; j_gene: TRBJ2-5; CDR3aa: CASSLQRGRETQYF
len: 14; v_gene: TRBV27; j_gene: TRBJ2-7; CDR3aa: CASSLSGLKNEQYF
len: 14; v_gene: TRBV5-1; j_gene: TRBJ1-4; CDR3aa: CASSLDSRNEKLFF
len: 13; v_gene: TRBV20-1; j_gene: TRBJ2-5; CDR3aa: CSARPGGQETQYF
len: 11; v_gene: TRBV20-1; j_gene: TRBJ1-1; CDR3aa: CSAPLAGEAFF
len: 16; v_gene: TRBV27; j_gene: TRBJ2-3; CDR3aa: CASSRSAGAFTDTQYF
len: 15; v_gene: TRBV6-1; j_gene: TRBJ1-1; CDR3aa: CASSDWTGGNTEAFF
len: 14; v_gene: TRBV11-2; j_gene: TRBJ1-1; CDR3aa: CASSLDLSGTEAFF
len: 11; v_gene: TRBV7-3; j_gene: TRBJ1-1; CDR3aa: CASSAGDVAFF
len: 14; v_gene: TRBV7-3; j_gene: TRBJ1-1; CDR3aa: CASSVQGRGTEAFF
len: 13; v_gene: TRBV5-1; j_gene: TRBJ1-1; CDR3aa: CASSSTQEYIAFF
len: 13; v_gene: TRBV7-3; j_gene: TRBJ2-1; CDR3aa: CASSLIGSNEQFF
len: 14; v_gene: TRBV25-1; j_gene: TRBJ1-1; CDR3aa: CASRSGPLNTEAFF
len: 13; v_gene: TRBV18; j_gene: TRBJ1-5; CDR3aa: CASSPSVGQPQHF
len: 13; v_gene: TRBV10-3; j_gene: TRBJ1-4; CDR3aa: CAIKGGVNEKLFF
len: 12; v_gene: TRBV7-2; j_gene: TRBJ1-5; CDR3aa: CASRSDRGPQHF
len: 14; v_gene: TRBV5-1; j_gene: TRBJ2-7; CDR3aa: CASSFTGQGEEQYF
len: 15; v_gene: TRBV10-3; j_gene: TRBJ2-3; CDR3aa: CAISDTSGNTDTQYF
len: 13; v_gene: TRBV4-1; j_gene: TRBJ2-5; CDR3aa: CASSQAVPETQYF